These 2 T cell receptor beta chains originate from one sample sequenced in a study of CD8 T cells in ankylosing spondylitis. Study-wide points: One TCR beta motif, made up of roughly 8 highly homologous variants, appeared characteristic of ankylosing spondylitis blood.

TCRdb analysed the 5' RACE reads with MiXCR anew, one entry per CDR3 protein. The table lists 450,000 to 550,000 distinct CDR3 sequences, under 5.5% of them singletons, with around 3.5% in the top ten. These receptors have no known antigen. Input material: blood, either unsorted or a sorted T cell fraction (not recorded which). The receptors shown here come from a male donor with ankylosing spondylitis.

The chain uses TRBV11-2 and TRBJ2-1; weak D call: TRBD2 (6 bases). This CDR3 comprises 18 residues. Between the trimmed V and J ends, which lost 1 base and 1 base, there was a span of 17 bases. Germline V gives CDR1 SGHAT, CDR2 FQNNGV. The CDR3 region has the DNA TGTGCCAGCAGCTTAGTTAACTTCCCCGGGAGTTCCTACAATGAGCAGTTCTTC. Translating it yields CASSLVNFPGSSYNEQFF. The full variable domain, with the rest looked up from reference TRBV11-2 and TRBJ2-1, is EAGVAQSPRYKIIEKRQSVAFWCNPISGHATLYWYQQILGQGPKLLIQFQNNGVVDDSQLPKDRFSAERLKGVDSTLKIQPAKLEDSAVYLCASSLVNFPGSSYNEQFFGPGTRLTVL.

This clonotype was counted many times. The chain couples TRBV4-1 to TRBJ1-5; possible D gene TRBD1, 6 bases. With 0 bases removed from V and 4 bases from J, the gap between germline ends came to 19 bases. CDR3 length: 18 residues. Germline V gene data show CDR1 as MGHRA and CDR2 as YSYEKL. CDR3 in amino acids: CASSQEERLGGRNQPQHF. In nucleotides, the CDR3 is TGCGCCAGCAGCCAAGAAGAAAGGTTAGGGGGACGTAATCAGCCCCAGCATTTT.